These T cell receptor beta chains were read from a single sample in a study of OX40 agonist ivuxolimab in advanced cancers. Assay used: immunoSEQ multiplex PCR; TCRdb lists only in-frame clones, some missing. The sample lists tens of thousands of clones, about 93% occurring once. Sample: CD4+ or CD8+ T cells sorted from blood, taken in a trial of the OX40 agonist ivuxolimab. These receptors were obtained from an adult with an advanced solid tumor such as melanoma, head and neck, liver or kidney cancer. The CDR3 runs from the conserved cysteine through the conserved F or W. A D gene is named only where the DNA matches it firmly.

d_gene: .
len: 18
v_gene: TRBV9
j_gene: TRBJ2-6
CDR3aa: CASSVVGGSSSGANVLTF
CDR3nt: TGTGCCAGCAGCGTAGTAGGGGGTAGTAGCTCTGGGGCCAACGTCCTGACTTTC

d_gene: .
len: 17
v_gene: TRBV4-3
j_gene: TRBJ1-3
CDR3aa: CASSQDLVSHSGNTIYF
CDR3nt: TGCGCCAGCAGCCAAGATCTCGTCTCCCACTCTGGAAACACCATATATTTT

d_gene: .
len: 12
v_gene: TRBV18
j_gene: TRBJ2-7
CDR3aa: CASSPLNYEQYF
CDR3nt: TGTGCCAGCTCACCACTTAACTACGAGCAGTACTTC

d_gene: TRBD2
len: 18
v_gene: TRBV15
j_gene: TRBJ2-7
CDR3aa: CATSRDPGLAGSSYEQYF
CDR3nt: TGTGCCACCAGCAGGGACCCCGGACTAGCGGGTTCCTCCTACGAGCAGTACTTC

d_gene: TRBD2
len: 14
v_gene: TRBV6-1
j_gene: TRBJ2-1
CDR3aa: CASRSGSSDNEQFF
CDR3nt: TGTGCCAGCAGGAGCGGGAGTAGCGACAATGAGCAGTTCTTC

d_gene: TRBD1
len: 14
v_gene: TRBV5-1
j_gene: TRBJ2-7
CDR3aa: CASHMTGGTYEQYF
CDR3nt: TGCGCCAGTCATATGACAGGGGGCACCTACGAGCAGTACTTC

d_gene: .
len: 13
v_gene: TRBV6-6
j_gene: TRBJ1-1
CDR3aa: CASTPSSPTEAFF
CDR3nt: TGTGCCAGCACCCCTTCGTCTCCGACTGAAGCTTTCTTT

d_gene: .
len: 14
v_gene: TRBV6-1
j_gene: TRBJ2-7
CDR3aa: CASRKDSNSYEQYF
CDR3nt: TGTGCCAGCAGAAAAGACAGCAACTCCTACGAGCAGTACTTC

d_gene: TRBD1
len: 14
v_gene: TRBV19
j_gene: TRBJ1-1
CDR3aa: CASGQGGSYTEAFF
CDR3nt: TGTGCCAGCGGACAGGGTGGTTCGTACACTGAAGCTTTCTTT

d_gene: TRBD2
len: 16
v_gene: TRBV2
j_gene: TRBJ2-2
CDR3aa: CASSPWRLAQTGELFF
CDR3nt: TGTGCCAGCAGTCCGTGGAGACTAGCGCAAACCGGGGAGCTGTTTTTT

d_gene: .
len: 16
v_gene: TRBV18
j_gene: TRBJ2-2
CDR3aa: CASSPWSVVNTGELFF
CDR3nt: TGTGCCAGCTCACCTTGGAGCGTAGTAAACACCGGGGAGCTGTTTTTT

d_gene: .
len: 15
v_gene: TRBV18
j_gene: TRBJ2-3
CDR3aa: CASSPQTTSTDTQYF
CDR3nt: TGTGCCAGCTCACCACAGACAACTAGCACAGATACGCAGTATTTT

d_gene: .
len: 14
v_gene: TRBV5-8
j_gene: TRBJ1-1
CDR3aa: CASSPGLPYTEAFF
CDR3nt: TGTGCCAGCAGCCCGGGACTTCCCTACACTGAAGCTTTCTTT

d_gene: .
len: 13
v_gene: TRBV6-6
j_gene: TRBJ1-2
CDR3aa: CASSSEGRYGYTF
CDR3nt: TGTGCCAGCAGTTCAGAGGGACGCTATGGCTACACCTTC

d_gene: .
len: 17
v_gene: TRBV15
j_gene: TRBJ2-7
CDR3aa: CATSRDLLASQAYEQYF
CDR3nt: TGTGCCACCAGCAGAGATCTTTTGGCATCCCAGGCTTACGAGCAGTACTTC